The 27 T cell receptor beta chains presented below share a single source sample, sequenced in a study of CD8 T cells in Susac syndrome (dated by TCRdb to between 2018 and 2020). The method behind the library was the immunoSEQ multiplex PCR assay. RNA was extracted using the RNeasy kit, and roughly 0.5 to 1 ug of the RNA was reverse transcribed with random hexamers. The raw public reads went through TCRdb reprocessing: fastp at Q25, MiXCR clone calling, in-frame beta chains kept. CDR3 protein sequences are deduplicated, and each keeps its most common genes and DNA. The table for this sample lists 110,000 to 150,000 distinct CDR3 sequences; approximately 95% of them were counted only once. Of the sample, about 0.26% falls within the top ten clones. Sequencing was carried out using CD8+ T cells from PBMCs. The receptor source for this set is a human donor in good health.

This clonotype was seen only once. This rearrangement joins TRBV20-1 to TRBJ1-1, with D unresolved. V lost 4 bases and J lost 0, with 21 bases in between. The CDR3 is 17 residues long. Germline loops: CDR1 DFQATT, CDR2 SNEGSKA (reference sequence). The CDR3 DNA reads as TGCAGTGCTATGGCAGGTATGAAGGAGGGCATGAACACTGAAGCTTTCTTT. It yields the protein CSAMAGMKEGMNTEAFF.

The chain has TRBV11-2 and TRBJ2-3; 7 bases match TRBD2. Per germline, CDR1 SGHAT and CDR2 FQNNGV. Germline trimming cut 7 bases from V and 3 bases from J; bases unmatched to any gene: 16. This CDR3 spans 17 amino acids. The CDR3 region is CASTKYRGSEWTDTQYF. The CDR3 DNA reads TGTGCCAGCACCAAGTACCGCGGGAGTGAGTGGACAGATACGCAGTATTTT.

CDR3: CSGVQGYEQYF. In DNA, the CDR3 is TGCAGCGGGGTGCAGGGCTACGAGCAGTACTTC. The chain joins TRBV29-1 to TRBJ2-7; D is possibly TRBD1 (5 bases). The V gene's germline CDR1 is SQVTM and CDR2 ANQGSEA. CDR3 size: 11 residues. Between the trimmed V and J ends, which lost 7 bases and 3 bases, there was a span of 10 bases.

The CDR3 DNA reads TGCAGCCACCCCGCGGGAGGGCCAGGCAATGAGCAGTTCTTC. Translation: CSHPAGGPGNEQFF. The chain recombines TRBV29-1 with TRBJ2-1, with 9 bases matching TRBD2. J lost 6 bases, V lost 8 bases, and 11 bases had no gene match. Per germline, CDR1 SQVTM and CDR2 ANQGSEA. This CDR3 spans 14 amino acids.

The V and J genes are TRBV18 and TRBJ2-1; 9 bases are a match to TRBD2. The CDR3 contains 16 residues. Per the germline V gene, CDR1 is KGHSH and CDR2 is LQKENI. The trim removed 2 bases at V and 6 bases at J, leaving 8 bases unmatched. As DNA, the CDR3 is TGTGCCAGCTCACCAGAGACTAGCGGAATCTTCAATGAGCAGTTCTTC. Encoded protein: CASSPETSGIFNEQFF.

The CDR3 sequence is CATSKNRDLYEQYF. CDR3 in DNA: TGTGCCACCAGCAAGAACAGGGATCTCTACGAGCAGTACTTC. V and J are TRBV15 and TRBJ2-7, with TRBD1 as a possible D gene (6 bases). Per the germline V gene, CDR1 is LNHNV and CDR2 is YYDKDF (reference sequence). The CDR3 consists of 14 residues. Trimming shortened V by 4 bases and J by 3 bases, and 13 bases separated the two germline ends.

The CDR3 DNA follows: TGTGCCAGCAGTTTACGGGAGGTAGGGACAGATACGCAGTATTTT. Translated: CASSLREVGTDTQYF. This rearrangement joins TRBV28 to TRBJ2-3; 7 nucleotides line up with TRBD2. The CDR3 loop spans 15 amino acids. The V gene's germline CDR1 is MDHEN and CDR2 SYDVKM. V dropped 2 bases and J dropped 3; count of bases not matched to a gene: 5.

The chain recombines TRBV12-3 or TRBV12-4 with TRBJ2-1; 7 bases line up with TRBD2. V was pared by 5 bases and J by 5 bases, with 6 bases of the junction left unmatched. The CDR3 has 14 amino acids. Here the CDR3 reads CASSISGPDNEQFF. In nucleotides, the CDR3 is TGTGCCAGCAGTATTAGCGGGCCGGACAATGAGCAGTTCTTC.

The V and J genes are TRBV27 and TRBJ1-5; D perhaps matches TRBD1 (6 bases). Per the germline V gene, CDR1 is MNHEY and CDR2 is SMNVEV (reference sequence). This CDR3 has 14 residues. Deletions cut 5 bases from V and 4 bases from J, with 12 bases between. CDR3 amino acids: CASSLGTPNQPQHF. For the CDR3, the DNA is TGTGCCAGCAGTCTCGGGACACCGAATCAGCCCCAGCATTTT.

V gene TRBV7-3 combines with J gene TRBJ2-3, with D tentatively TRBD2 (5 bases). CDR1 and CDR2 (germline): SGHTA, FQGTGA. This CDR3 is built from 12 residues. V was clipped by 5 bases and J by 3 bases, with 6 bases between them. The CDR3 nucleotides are TGTGCCAGCAGCGGACTGACAGATACGCAGTATTTT. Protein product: CASSGLTDTQYF.

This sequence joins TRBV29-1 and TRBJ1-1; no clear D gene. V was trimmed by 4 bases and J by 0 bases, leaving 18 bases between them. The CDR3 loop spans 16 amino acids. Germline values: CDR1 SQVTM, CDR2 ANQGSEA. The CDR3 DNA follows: TGCAGCGTTGTTGGGCCAGGTTCCATCATGAACACTGAAGCTTTCTTT. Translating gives CSVVGPGSIMNTEAFF.

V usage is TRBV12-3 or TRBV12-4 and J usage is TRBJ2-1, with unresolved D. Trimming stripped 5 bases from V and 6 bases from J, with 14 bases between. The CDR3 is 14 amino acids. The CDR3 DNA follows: TGTGCCAGCAGTCGAGTAATAAGTAGCAATGAGCAGTTCTTC. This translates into CASSRVISSNEQFF.

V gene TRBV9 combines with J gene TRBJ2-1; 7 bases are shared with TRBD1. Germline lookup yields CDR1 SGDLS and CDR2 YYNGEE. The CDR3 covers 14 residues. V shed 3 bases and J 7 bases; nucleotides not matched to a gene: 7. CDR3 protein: CASSGGGAKNEQFF. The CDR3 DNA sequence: TGTGCCAGCAGCGGAGGGGGCGCTAAAAATGAGCAGTTCTTC.

CDR3 loop: CASSARTEVDEAFF. The CDR3 DNA reads as TGTGCCAGCAGCGCAAGGACAGAAGTAGATGAAGCTTTCTTT. This sequence joins TRBV7-8 and TRBJ1-1, with TRBD1 as a possible D gene (6 bases). Germline CDR1 is SGHVS and CDR2 is FQNEAQ. The V and J ends lost 5 bases and 7 bases respectively, with 17 bases between them. The length of the CDR3 is 14 residues.

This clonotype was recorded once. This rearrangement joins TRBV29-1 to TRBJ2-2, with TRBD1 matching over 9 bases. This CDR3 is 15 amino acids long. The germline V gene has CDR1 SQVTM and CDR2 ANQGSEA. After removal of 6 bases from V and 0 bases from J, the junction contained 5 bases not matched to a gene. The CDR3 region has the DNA TGCAGCGTAGCAACAGGGGGCACGAACACCGGGGAGCTGTTTTTT. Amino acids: CSVATGGTNTGELFF.

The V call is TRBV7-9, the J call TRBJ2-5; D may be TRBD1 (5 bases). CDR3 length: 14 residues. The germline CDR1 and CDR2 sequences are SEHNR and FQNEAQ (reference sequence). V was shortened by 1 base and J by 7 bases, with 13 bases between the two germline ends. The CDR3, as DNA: TGTGCCAGCAGCTTAGGGGGCCACCCCGGGACCCAGTACTTC. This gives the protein CASSLGGHPGTQYF.

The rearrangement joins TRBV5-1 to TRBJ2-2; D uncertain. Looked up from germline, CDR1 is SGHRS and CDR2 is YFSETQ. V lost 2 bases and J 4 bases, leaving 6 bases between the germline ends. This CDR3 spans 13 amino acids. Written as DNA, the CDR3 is TGCGCCAGCAGCTTACAATTCACCGGGGAGCTGTTTTTT. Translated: CASSLQFTGELFF.

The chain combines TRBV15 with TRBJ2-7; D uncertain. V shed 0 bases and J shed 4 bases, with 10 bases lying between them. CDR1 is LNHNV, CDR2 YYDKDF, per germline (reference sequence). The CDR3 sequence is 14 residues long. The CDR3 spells CATSRELKDYEQYF. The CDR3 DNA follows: TGTGCCACCAGCAGAGAGTTGAAGGATTACGAGCAGTACTTC. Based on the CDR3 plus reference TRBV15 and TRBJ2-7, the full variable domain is DAMVIQNPRYQVTQFGKPVTLSCSQTLNHNVMYWYQQKSSQAPKLLFHYYDKDFNNEADTPDNFQSRRPNTSFCFLDIRSPGLGDTAMYLCATSRELKDYEQYFGPGTRLTVT.

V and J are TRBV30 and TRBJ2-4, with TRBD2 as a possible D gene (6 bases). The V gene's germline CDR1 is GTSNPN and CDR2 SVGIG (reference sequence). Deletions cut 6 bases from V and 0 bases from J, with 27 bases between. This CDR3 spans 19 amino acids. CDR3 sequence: CACSGFAGPEALAKNIQYF. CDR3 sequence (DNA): TGTGCCTGTTCGGGGTTTGCGGGGCCCGAAGCGCTAGCCAAAAACATTCAGTACTTC.

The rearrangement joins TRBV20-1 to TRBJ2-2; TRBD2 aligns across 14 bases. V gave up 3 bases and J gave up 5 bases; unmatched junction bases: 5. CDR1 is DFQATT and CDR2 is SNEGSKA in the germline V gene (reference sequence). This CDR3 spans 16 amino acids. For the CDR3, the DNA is TGCAGTGCTAGGGGACTAGCGGGAGATCGGACCGGGGAGCTGTTTTTT. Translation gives CSARGLAGDRTGELFF.

The CDR3 DNA follows: TGCAGCGTTGGCAGCGGGAGTACAGATACGCAGTATTTT. It yields the protein CSVGSGSTDTQYF. The J gene is TRBJ2-3, the V gene TRBV29-1, with 8 bases aligning to TRBD2. CDR1 SQVTM and CDR2 ANQGSEA come from the germline V gene. This CDR3 comprises 13 residues. V lost 4 bases, J lost 3 bases, and 3 bases stayed unmatched.

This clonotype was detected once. CDR3 DNA sequence: TGTGCCAGCAGCGAGGAGGGACAGCCACAAGAGACCCAGTACTTC. It codes for CASSEEGQPQETQYF. The chain recombines TRBV9 with TRBJ2-5; possibly TRBD1 for D (7 bases). The CDR3 is 15 amino acids. Germline assignment: CDR1 SGDLS and CDR2 YYNGEE. Trimming removed 3 bases from V and 2 bases from J, with 14 bases in between.

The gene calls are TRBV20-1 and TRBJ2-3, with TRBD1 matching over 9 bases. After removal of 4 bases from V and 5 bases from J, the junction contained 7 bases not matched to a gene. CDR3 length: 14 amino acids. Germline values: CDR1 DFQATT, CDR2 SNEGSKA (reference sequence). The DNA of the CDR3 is TGCAGTGCTAAAGACAGGGGGATTGGAGATACGCAGTATTTT. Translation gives CSAKDRGIGDTQYF.

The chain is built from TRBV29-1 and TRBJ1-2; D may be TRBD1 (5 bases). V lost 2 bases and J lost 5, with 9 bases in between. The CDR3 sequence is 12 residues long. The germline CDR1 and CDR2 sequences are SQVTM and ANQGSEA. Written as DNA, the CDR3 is TGCAGCGTTGAATTGACAGAGTATGGCTACACCTTC. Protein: CSVELTEYGYTF.

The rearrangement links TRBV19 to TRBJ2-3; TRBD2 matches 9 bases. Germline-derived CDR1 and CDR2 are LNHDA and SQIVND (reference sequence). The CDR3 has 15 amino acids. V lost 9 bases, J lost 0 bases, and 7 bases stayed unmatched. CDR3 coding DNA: TGTGCCAGCCAGGGACTAGCAGGAAGCACAGATACGCAGTATTTT. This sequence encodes CASQGLAGSTDTQYF.

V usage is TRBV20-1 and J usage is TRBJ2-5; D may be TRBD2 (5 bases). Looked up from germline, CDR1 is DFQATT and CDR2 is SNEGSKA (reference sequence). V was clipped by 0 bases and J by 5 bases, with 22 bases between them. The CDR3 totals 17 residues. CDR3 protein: CSARDQLAPIRQETQYF. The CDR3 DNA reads TGCAGTGCTAGAGATCAATTAGCGCCGATTCGCCAGGAGACCCAGTACTTC.

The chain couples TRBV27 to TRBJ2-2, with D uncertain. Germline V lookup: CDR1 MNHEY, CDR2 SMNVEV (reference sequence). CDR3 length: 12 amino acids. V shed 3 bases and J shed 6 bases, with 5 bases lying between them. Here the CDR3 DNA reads TGTGCCAGCAGTTTTGGTCCCGGGGAGCTGTTTTTT. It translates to CASSFGPGELFF.